The entry below gives a single TCR beta chain sequence along with its context. What it binds is unknown. This sample stems from a study of identical twins. Overall study results and limits: Models underestimated TCR alpha sharing (out-of-frame) in monozygotic twins. Conclusions came from cross-sectional statistical analysis, not from following the same donors.

CDR3 length equals 14 residues. V gave up 3 bases and J gave up 2 bases, with 14 bases separating them. The germline V gene has CDR1 GTSNPN and CDR2 SVGIG (reference sequence). TCRdb reprocessed the 5' RACE reads with MiXCR, giving one entry per CDR3 protein. The sample records 500,000 or so distinct CDR3 sequences, 22% being singletons. These data were also reused for a study on T cells expressing NK-cell markers.

J is TRBJ2-7 and V is TRBV30, with TRBD2 as a possible D gene (6 bases). The source of this sequence is a woman aged 18-29 years in good health. Sequenced material: CD4+ T cells sorted from blood. The CDR3 DNA is TGTGCCTGGAGCGGGGGACTCCTGACCTACGAGCAGTACTTC. It translates to CAWSGGLLTYEQYF.